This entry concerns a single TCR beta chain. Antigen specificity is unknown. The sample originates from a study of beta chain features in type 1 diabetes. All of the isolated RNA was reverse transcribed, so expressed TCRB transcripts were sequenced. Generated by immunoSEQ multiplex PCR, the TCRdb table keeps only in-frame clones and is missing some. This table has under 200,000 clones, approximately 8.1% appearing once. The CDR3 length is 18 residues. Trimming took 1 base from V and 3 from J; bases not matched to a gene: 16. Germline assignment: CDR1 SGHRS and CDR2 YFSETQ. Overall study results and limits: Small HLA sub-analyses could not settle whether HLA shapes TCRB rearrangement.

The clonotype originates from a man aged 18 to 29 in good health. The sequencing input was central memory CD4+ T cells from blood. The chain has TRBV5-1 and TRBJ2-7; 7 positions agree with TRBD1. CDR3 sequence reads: CASSLTSSYRGYNYEQYF. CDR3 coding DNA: TGCGCCAGCAGCTTGACGAGCTCCTACAGGGGTTATAACTACGAGCAGTACTTC.